The sequence of this TCR beta chain was determined in a study of OX40 agonist ivuxolimab in advanced cancers. This CDR3 has 14 residues. Looked up from germline, CDR1 is MNHEY and CDR2 is SVGAGI. Unmatched junction bases numbered 14, after V lost 5 bases and J lost 11 bases. TCRdb keeps only in-frame clones here, not all; method: immunoSEQ multiplex PCR. The sample holds 81,000 or so clones, around nine tenths seen once. V is TRBV6-5 and J is TRBJ1-1; 7 bases match TRBD1. The specimen was CD4+ or CD8+ T cells sorted from blood, collected in a trial of the OX40 agonist ivuxolimab. The TCR sequence derives from an adult with an advanced solid tumor such as melanoma, head and neck, liver or kidney cancer. The CDR3 region is CASSTGDRNLPAFF. CDR3 nucleotides: TGTGCCAGCAGTACAGGGGACAGAAACTTACCCGCTTTCTTT.